These 4 T cell receptor beta chains came from one sample sequenced in a study of T cell responses to AZD1222 COVID-19 vaccine. Produced via immunoSEQ multiplex PCR; TCRdb's table is partial and in-frame only. The table has 130,000 to 150,000 clones, about nine tenths seen once; the top ten hold around 1.5%. The sample here was peripheral blood, taken 28 days after the second AZD1222 dose. Receptors originate from an adult who received the AZD1222 COVID-19 vaccine.

This clone was found a few times. The gene calls are TRBV7-9 and TRBJ2-7, with D perhaps assigned TRBD1 or TRBD2 (6 bases each). The germline CDR1 and CDR2 sequences are SEHNR and FQNEAQ (reference sequence). CDR3 size: 15 residues. V shed 5 bases and J shed 3 bases, with 17 bases lying between them. CDR3 nucleotide sequence: TGTGCCAGCAGCCGCGGGGCGGACAGCCGCTACGAGCAGTACTTC. Translation: CASSRGADSRYEQYF.

The rearrangement joins TRBV4-3 to TRBJ2-6; D not certain. There are 19 residues in the CDR3. Germline values: CDR1 LGHNA, CDR2 YSLEER. Trimming removed 2 bases from V and 2 bases from J, with 19 bases in between. The DNA for the CDR3 is TGCGCCAGCAGCCAACAGTACCGGACCAACTCCCCTGGGGCCAACGTCCTGACTTTC. This sequence encodes CASSQQYRTNSPGANVLTF.

The chain links TRBV5-1 to TRBJ2-5; the match to TRBD2 covers 8 bases. After removal of 5 bases from V and 5 bases from J, the junction contained 11 bases not matched to a gene. CDR1 is SGHRS, CDR2 YFSETQ, per germline. The CDR3 is 15 residues long. CDR3 amino acids: CASSLRSGSGETQYF. CDR3 nucleotides: TGCGCCAGCAGTTTGAGGAGCGGGAGTGGTGAGACCCAGTACTTC.

The rearrangement joins TRBV4-3 to TRBJ2-5; no reliable D call. CDR3 size: 15 residues. CDR1 is LGHNA, CDR2 YSLEER, per germline. Trimming cost V 4 bases and J 3 bases, with 15 bases left between them. CDR3 bases: TGCGCCAGCAGCCCCACCCTAGGTGGAGAAGAGACCCAGTACTTC. It yields the protein CASSPTLGGEETQYF.